This T cell receptor beta chain was captured by sequencing in a study of cytomegalovirus exposure and HLA in healthy donors. Study-level findings and limits: There were under 200 TCR beta chains listed as cytomegalovirus-associated. In the 120 or so validation repertoires, roughly 94% of cluster scores exceeded 0, per a later analysis.

This clone was recorded only once. The antigen is not known. Data came from immunoSEQ multiplex PCR; TCRdb stores just in-frame clones and leaves some out. Found here are roughly 50,000 clones, approximately 89% of them singletons; the top ten hold more than 8%. Germline values: CDR1 LGHNA, CDR2 YNFKEQ. J lost 4 bases, V lost 0 bases, and 4 bases had no gene match. The length of the CDR3 is 16 residues. Input material: PBMCs. The clonotype originates from a woman younger than 30 in good health and CMV-seropositive. This sequence joins TRBV4-2 and TRBJ2-3; 10 nucleotides align to TRBD2. The CDR3 here is CASSQDRAGGPDTQYF. The CDR3 nucleotides read TGTGCCAGCAGCCAAGATCGAGCGGGGGGGCCAGATACGCAGTATTTT.